The clone carrying this TCR beta chain was observed once. Its antigen is currently unknown. cDNA prepared by RNA extraction and subsequent reverse transcription served as the template for sequencing. Clones were read by immunoSEQ multiplex PCR, and TCRdb kept only the in-frame ones, dropping some. In the table there are about 150,000 clones, 87% of which are singletons. The sample comes from a study of CD8+ T cells in alopecia areata. General study results and limits: The study also sequences resident alphabeta T cells of normal skin in scalp samples.

Germline assignment: CDR1 WSHSY and CDR2 SAAADI. This CDR3 region has 16 residues. Trimming removed 1 base at V and 9 bases at J, with 19 bases between. The clonotype originates from a human donor with alopecia areata. Source: CD8+ T cells sorted from blood, taken at week 0. The V call is TRBV10-2, the J call TRBJ2-1, with D possibly being TRBD1 or TRBD2 (5 bases each). This CDR3 reads CASSEFTGKKRGEQFF. CDR3 in DNA: TGCGCCAGCAGTGAGTTCACCGGGAAGAAGAGGGGTGAGCAGTTCTTC.